Each of the 30 T cell receptor beta chains below was sequenced from the same sample in a study of cytomegalovirus exposure and HLA in healthy donors. The PCR ran on 60 Vbeta and 13 Jbeta primers. Generated by immunoSEQ multiplex PCR, the TCRdb table keeps only in-frame clones and is missing some. This table has 150,000 to 200,000 clones, 84% appearing once. Sequencing input: PBMCs. Receptors originate from a boy aged 10-17 years in good health and CMV-seronegative.

Only one count was recorded for this clone. V gene TRBV5-6 combines with J gene TRBJ2-1; D might be TRBD1 (6 bases). Germline-derived CDR1 and CDR2 are SGHDT and YYEEEE. This CDR3 is 13 amino acids long. With 0 bases removed from V and 7 bases from J, the gap between germline ends came to 8 bases. CDR3 sequence reads: CASSLGDMNEQFF. The DNA for the CDR3 is TGTGCCAGCAGCTTGGGGGACATGAATGAGCAGTTCTTC.

V usage is TRBV7-8 and J usage is TRBJ2-7; 12 nucleotides line up with TRBD2. Germline-derived CDR1 and CDR2 are SGHVS and FQNEAQ. The CDR3 runs 16 residues. V trimming: 3 bases; J trimming: 1 base; junction bases outside the gene matches: 4. In nucleotides, the CDR3 is TGTGCCAGCAGCTTGGCGACTAGCGGGAGATCCTACGAGCAGTACTTC. Residues: CASSLATSGRSYEQYF.

The V and J genes are TRBV30 and TRBJ2-7; D unresolved. Per germline, CDR1 GTSNPN and CDR2 SVGIG (reference sequence). The CDR3 consists of 11 residues. V dropped 2 bases and J dropped 4 bases, with 6 bases sitting between them. Written as DNA, the CDR3 is TGTGCCTGGAGTCTCGGGTACGAGCAGTACTTC. It specifies CAWSLGYEQYF.

The chain couples TRBV9 to TRBJ1-5; the match to TRBD1 covers 8 bases. The CDR3 loop spans 16 amino acids. J lost 1 base, V lost 3 bases, and 6 bases had no gene match. CDR1 and CDR2 from the germline V gene are SGDLS and YYNGEE. CDR3 residues: CASSAGDRRSNQPQHF. CDR3 nucleotides: TGTGCCAGCAGCGCCGGGGACAGGCGGAGCAATCAGCCCCAGCATTTT.

CDR3 sequence: CASSVAEVGNTIYF. CDR3 DNA sequence: TGTGCCAGCAGCGTAGCGGAGGTTGGAAACACCATATATTTT. V is TRBV9 and J is TRBJ1-3; D ambiguous. Germline V gene data show CDR1 as SGDLS and CDR2 as YYNGEE. CDR3 length equals 14 residues. Trimming left V 0 bases short and J 3 bases short, with 7 bases between.

The chain couples TRBV7-2 to TRBJ1-1; TRBD1 matches at 7 bases. The germline V gene has CDR1 SGHTA and CDR2 FQGNSA. V lost 6 bases, J lost 5 bases, and 12 bases stayed unmatched. This CDR3 has 15 amino acids. CDR3 bases: TGTGCCAGCAGGGCGCAGGGGGTTGTCGGGACTGAAGCTTTCTTT. Amino acids: CASRAQGVVGTEAFF. The whole variable domain, filled in from reference TRBV7-2 and TRBJ1-1, reads GAGVSQSPSNKVTEKGKDVELRCDPISGHTALYWYRQSLGQGLEFLIYFQGNSAPDKSGLPSDRFSAERTGGSVSTLTIQRTQQEDSAVYLCASRAQGVVGTEAFFGQGTRLTVV.

This clone was recorded only once. This chain uses TRBV7-9 with TRBJ1-5, with D perhaps matching TRBD1 (5 bases). Trimming shortened V by 5 bases and J by 6 bases, and 14 bases separated the two germline ends. Germline lookup yields CDR1 SEHNR and CDR2 FQNEAQ (reference sequence). The length of the CDR3 is 14 residues. The CDR3 DNA sequence: TGTGCCAGCAGCCTCGACAGCATTGGTCAGCCCCAGCATTTT. Protein: CASSLDSIGQPQHF.

The chain recombines TRBV6-4 with TRBJ2-1; 7 bases map to TRBD1. The V gene end was trimmed by 3 bases and the J gene end by 7 bases; junction bases not matched to a gene: 12. The germline CDR1 and CDR2 sequences are MRHNA and SNTAGT. This CDR3 is 16 amino acids long. DNA for the CDR3: TGTGCCAGCAGTGATGGTCCCTCGGGACAGAGGAATGAGCAGTTCTTC. Protein product: CASSDGPSGQRNEQFF.

This chain links TRBV19 with TRBJ1-2; D is unresolved. Deletions cut 0 bases from V and 6 bases from J, with 11 bases between. Germline CDR1 is LNHDA and CDR2 is SQIVND (reference sequence). The CDR3 is 14 amino acids. The CDR3 protein is CASSIDSYGNGYTF. The CDR3 DNA reads TGTGCCAGTAGTATAGATTCTTACGGGAATGGCTACACCTTC.

The CDR3 protein is CASSEEYTAGTDTQYF. CDR3 bases: TGTGCCAGCAGTGAAGAATACACTGCGGGGACAGATACGCAGTATTTT. The V call is TRBV2, the J call TRBJ2-3, with D maybe TRBD2 (6 bases). CDR3 length: 16 amino acids. Per germline, CDR1 SNHLY and CDR2 FYNNEI. V lost 1 base, J lost 3 bases, and 14 bases lay in between.

This clone was detected only a few times. The CDR3 spells CASSLPPKGEQFF. In nucleotides, the CDR3 is TGTGCCAGCAGCCTCCCCCCCAAGGGGGAGCAGTTCTTC. The chain carries TRBV7-6 and TRBJ2-1; weak D call: TRBD1 (5 bases). The length of the CDR3 is 13 residues. Germline V gene lookup returns CDR1 SGHVS and CDR2 FNYEAQ. V was shortened by 5 bases and J by 10 bases, with 15 bases between the two germline ends.

The chain links TRBV5-1 to TRBJ2-7, with 10 bases lining up with TRBD2. V dropped 5 bases and J dropped 5; count of bases not matched to a gene: 10. Germline CDR1 SGHRS, CDR2 YFSETQ. This CDR3 has 15 amino acids. The CDR3, as DNA: TGCGCCAGCAGAGAAGGGTGGCTAGCGGGGGACGAGCAGTACTTC. It specifies CASREGWLAGDEQYF.

The chain is built from TRBV7-2 and TRBJ1-4; 8 bases line up with TRBD1. V gave up 2 bases and J gave up 7 bases; unmatched junction bases: 15. The germline V gene encodes CDR1 SGHTA and CDR2 FQGNSA. The CDR3 runs 18 residues. CDR3 residues: CASSLLPPHRGSGEKLFF. Written as DNA, the CDR3 is TGTGCCAGCAGCTTACTACCACCACACAGGGGGTCGGGTGAAAAACTGTTTTTT.

The gene calls are TRBV27 and TRBJ2-7, with D tentatively TRBD2 (6 bases). V lost 6 bases and J lost 2, with 14 bases in between. Germline CDR1 is MNHEY and CDR2 is SMNVEV (reference sequence). This CDR3 comprises 14 residues. The CDR3 DNA reads TGTGCCAGCAGCCTACTGGGAGGTCCCTACGAGCAGTACTTC. Protein product: CASSLLGGPYEQYF.

This clone was recorded once. The J gene is TRBJ1-1, the V gene TRBV7-9; D unclear. V was shortened by 5 bases and J by 0 bases, with 7 bases between the two germline ends. Germline assignment: CDR1 SEHNR and CDR2 FQNEAQ (reference sequence). The length of the CDR3 is 13 residues. The CDR3, as DNA: TGTGCCAGCAGCCAACTCATGAACACTGAAGCTTTCTTT. It codes for CASSQLMNTEAFF.

The rearrangement joins TRBV28 to TRBJ2-1; no reliable D call. The CDR3 runs 14 residues. Germline V lookup: CDR1 MDHEN, CDR2 SYDVKM. V was pared by 8 bases and J by 5 bases, with 16 bases between. This CDR3 reads CASLDSSVNNEQFF. CDR3 DNA sequence: TGTGCCAGCCTCGACTCGTCGGTCAACAATGAGCAGTTCTTC.

The rearrangement links TRBV7-2 to TRBJ1-1, with 7 positions matching TRBD1. V trimming: 5 bases; J trimming: 3 bases; junction bases outside the gene matches: 12. This CDR3 contains 16 residues. The germline gives CDR1 SGHTA, CDR2 FQGNSA. CDR3: CASSTEGGVGDTEAFF. Written as DNA, the CDR3 is TGTGCCAGCAGCACCGAAGGGGGCGTAGGCGACACTGAAGCTTTCTTT.

V usage is TRBV14 and J usage is TRBJ2-1; 9 bases agree with TRBD2. Germline-derived CDR1 and CDR2 are SGHDN and FVKESK. V lost 0 bases and J lost 4; bases outside the gene matches: 13. The CDR3 extends over 19 amino acids. The CDR3 spells CASSQESPGAGGGYNEQFF. The CDR3 DNA sequence: TGTGCCAGCAGCCAAGAATCCCCCGGCGCGGGGGGGGGTTACAATGAGCAGTTCTTC.

V is TRBV6-5 and J is TRBJ2-1; 10 positions agree with TRBD1. V shed 4 bases and J 5 bases; nucleotides not matched to a gene: 5. Germline V gene sequence: CDR1 MNHEY, CDR2 SVGAGI. The CDR3 covers 15 residues. CDR3 sequence reads: CASSSDRGRNNEQFF. The CDR3 DNA sequence: TGTGCCAGCAGTTCGGACAGGGGGAGAAACAATGAGCAGTTCTTC.

J is TRBJ2-3 and V is TRBV7-9, with a weak D call TRBD2 (6 bases). Germline V gene data show CDR1 as SEHNR and CDR2 as FQNEAQ (reference sequence). V was trimmed by 1 base and J by 6 bases, leaving 11 bases between them. The CDR3 runs 14 residues. Here the CDR3 reads CASSLVTSPDTQYF. CDR3 in DNA: TGTGCCAGCAGCTTAGTAACTAGCCCGGATACGCAGTATTTT.

The CDR3, as DNA: TGTGCCAGTACTTTCGACAGTTCGAACACTGAAGCTTTCTTT. It is translated as CASTFDSSNTEAFF. The rearrangement joins TRBV19 to TRBJ1-1, with a weak D call TRBD1 (5 bases). Looked up from germline, CDR1 is LNHDA and CDR2 is SQIVND (reference sequence). The CDR3 is 14 amino acids. Between the trimmed V and J ends, which lost 7 bases and 1 base, there was a span of 13 bases.

This chain joins TRBV6-1 and TRBJ2-3; 8 bases align to TRBD1. Germline CDR1 is MNHNS and CDR2 is SASEGT. The CDR3 runs 15 residues. The trim removed 0 bases at V and 6 bases at J, leaving 5 bases unmatched. The CDR3 sequence: CASSEAGRGPDTQYF. Here the CDR3 DNA reads TGTGCCAGCAGTGAAGCTGGCAGGGGGCCCGATACGCAGTATTTT.

CDR3 DNA sequence: TGTGCCAGCAGTCGCCCTGTACAGGGTCAGCCCCAGCATTTT. Protein sequence: CASSRPVQGQPQHF. The chain employs TRBV28 and TRBJ1-5; D is perhaps TRBD1 (6 bases). Trimming took off 5 bases at V and 6 bases at J, with 14 bases between the two ends. The germline V gene has CDR1 MDHEN and CDR2 SYDVKM. This CDR3 comprises 14 residues.

Written as DNA, the CDR3 is TGTGCCAGCAGTTCGGGACAGGGTCTGCTGTCTGGAAACACCATATATTTT. As protein: CASSSGQGLLSGNTIYF. V usage is TRBV11-2 and J usage is TRBJ1-3; 9 bases map to TRBD1. Germline V gene sequence: CDR1 SGHAT, CDR2 FQNNGV. Germline trimming cut 6 bases from V and 1 base from J; bases unmatched to any gene: 10. CDR3 length: 17 residues.

The chain combines TRBV5-4 with TRBJ2-1, with 10 positions matching TRBD2. Germline values: CDR1 SGHNT, CDR2 YYREEE (reference sequence). J was trimmed by 8 bases and V by 6 bases; bases with no gene match: 8. The CDR3 consists of 14 residues. The CDR3 loop is CASTLAGGMDEQFF. For the CDR3, the DNA is TGTGCCAGCACGTTAGCGGGAGGCATGGATGAGCAGTTCTTC.

V usage is TRBV9 and J usage is TRBJ1-4; D ambiguous. This CDR3 comprises 15 residues. Trimming took off 0 bases at V and 7 bases at J, with 13 bases between the two ends. Germline CDR1 reads SGDLS; CDR2 reads YYNGEE. CDR3 sequence (DNA): TGTGCCAGCAGCGTAGGGCCAGGCTTGAGTGAAAAACTGTTTTTT. It codes for CASSVGPGLSEKLFF.

The rearrangement joins TRBV10-3 to TRBJ2-2; 8 bases fit TRBD1. CDR1 and CDR2 from the germline V gene are ENHRY and SYGVKD. There are 16 residues in the CDR3. V lost 5 bases to trimming and J lost 4 bases; unmatched junction nucleotides: 9. The CDR3: CAISSSTGVITGELFF. The CDR3 DNA follows: TGTGCCATCAGTTCATCGACAGGGGTTATCACCGGGGAGCTGTTTTTT.

The CDR3 sequence is CASSLWGLGETQYF. The CDR3 DNA reads TGTGCCAGCAGCTTATGGGGGCTAGGAGAGACCCAGTACTTC. V usage is TRBV13 and J usage is TRBJ2-5; D is possibly TRBD1 (6 bases). From germline, CDR1 is PRHDT and CDR2 FYEKMQ (reference sequence). The V end lost 2 bases, the J end lost 4 bases, and 11 bases lay between the germline ends. The CDR3 covers 14 residues.

A few counts support this clone. The CDR3 is CASSGQPGEQYF. DNA of the CDR3: TGTGCCAGCAGTGGTCAGCCGGGCGAGCAGTACTTC. The chain uses TRBV6-1 and TRBJ2-7; D not resolved. CDR3 size: 12 residues. Trimming pared 4 bases from V and 6 bases from J, leaving 10 bases between. Germline assignment: CDR1 MNHNS and CDR2 SASEGT.

This chain joins TRBV12-5 and TRBJ1-6, with TRBD1 as a possible D gene (5 bases). This CDR3 is built from 14 residues. V lost 3 bases and J lost 7, with 10 bases in between. Germline CDR1 reads LGHNT; CDR2 reads FRNRAP. The DNA of the CDR3 is TGTGCTAGTGGTTTAAGGGGCGGAAATTCACCCCTCCACTTT. Translated: CASGLRGGNSPLHF.